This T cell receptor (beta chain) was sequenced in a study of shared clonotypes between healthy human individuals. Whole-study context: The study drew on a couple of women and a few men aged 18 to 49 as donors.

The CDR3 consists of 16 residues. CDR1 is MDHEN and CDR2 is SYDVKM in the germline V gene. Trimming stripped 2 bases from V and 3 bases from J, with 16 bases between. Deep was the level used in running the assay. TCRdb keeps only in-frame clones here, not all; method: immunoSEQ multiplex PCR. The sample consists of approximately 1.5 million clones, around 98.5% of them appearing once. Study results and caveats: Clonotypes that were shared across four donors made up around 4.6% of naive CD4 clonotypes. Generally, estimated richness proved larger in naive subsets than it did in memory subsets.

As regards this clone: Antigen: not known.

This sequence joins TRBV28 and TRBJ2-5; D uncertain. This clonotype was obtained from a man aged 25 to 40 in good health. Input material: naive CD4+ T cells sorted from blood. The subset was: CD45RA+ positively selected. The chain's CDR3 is CASSLGSAVSEETQYF. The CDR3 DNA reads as TGTGCCAGCAGTTTAGGGTCGGCAGTCTCCGAAGAGACCCAGTACTTC.